This T cell receptor beta chain was recorded in a study of T cells in Graves' hyperthyroidism and ophthalmopathy. Whole-study results and caveats: Blood also contained most expanded thyroid clonotypes above 0.001.

The ends lost 6 bases at V and 7 bases at J; junction bases unmatched: 6. This CDR3 is built from 13 residues. The germline V gene has CDR1 MNHEY and CDR2 SVGEGT. Using RNA transcripts as the source, TCR beta CDR3 regions were amplified. The HTBI primer set was used in a first-round RT-PCR of the TCR CDR3. Using its own MiXCR run on the multiplex PCR reads, TCRdb lists one record per CDR3 protein. The sample yields 600,000 to 900,000 distinct CDR3 sequences, around 17% seen once. Concerning this clonotype: What it binds is unknown.

Exclusion of patients followed from uncontrolled infection, other autoimmune disease, pregnancy or lactation. Diagnosing involved the use of clinical symptoms, serum thyroxine and TRAb, thyroid ultrasound and orbital computed tomography. The chain has TRBV6-2 or TRBV6-3 and TRBJ1-2; 9 positions agree with TRBD1. Sequencing was done on a sample of blood. The sequence was collected from a man between 18 and 35 years old with Graves' hyperthyroidism. As DNA, the CDR3 is TGTGCCAGCAGCCGGACAGGGGTCGGTGGCTACACCTTC. It codes for CASSRTGVGGYTF.